The next 10 T cell receptor beta chains were all read from a single sample in a study of blood T cell repertoires in COVID-19. Sequencing was performed with immunoSEQ multiplex PCR; in TCRdb, only in-frame clones are kept and a portion is missing. The data hold about 100,000 clones, with under 90% observed a single time. The sample comprised peripheral blood. All receptors derive from a human donor in a cohort sampled during active COVID-19.

The CDR3 region is CASSSDSNYGYTF. The CDR3 DNA reads as TGTGCCAGCAGCTCAGACAGTAACTATGGCTACACCTTC. The rearrangement joins TRBV7-9 to TRBJ1-2; tentative D call: TRBD1 (5 bases). Germline V lookup: CDR1 SEHNR, CDR2 FQNEAQ (reference sequence). This CDR3 is 13 amino acids long. Trimming pared 4 bases from V and 1 base from J, leaving 7 bases between.

J is TRBJ2-7 and V is TRBV14, with D unclear. The V end was cut by 7 bases, the J end by 0 bases, with 4 bases between. The CDR3 covers 11 residues. Per germline, CDR1 SGHDN and CDR2 FVKESK. DNA of the CDR3: TGTGCCAGCACCGTCTCCTACGAGCAGTACTTC. As protein: CASTVSYEQYF.

The sample holds a few counts of this clone. This chain uses TRBV7-6 with TRBJ2-5, with 7 bases fitting TRBD1. In germline, CDR1 is SGHVS, CDR2 FNYEAQ. The trim removed 1 base at V and 1 base at J, leaving 0 bases unmatched. CDR3 length equals 14 residues. CDR3 amino acids: CASSLDRGQETQYF. CDR3 nucleotides: TGTGCCAGCAGCTTAGACAGGGGCCAAGAGACCCAGTACTTC.

The genes are TRBV5-1 and TRBJ2-1; 14 bases agree with TRBD2. The CDR3 has 18 amino acids. The V segment lost 4 bases and the J segment 8 bases; nucleotides outside the gene matches: 14. Germline CDR1 reads SGHRS; CDR2 reads YFSETQ. In nucleotides, the CDR3 is TGCGCCAGCAGCGGAAGAGGGACTAGCGGGAGACCGCCGGATGAGCAGTTCTTC. Residues: CASSGRGTSGRPPDEQFF. The variable domain in full, with the rest retrieved from reference TRBV5-1 and TRBJ2-1, is KAGVTQTPRYLIKTRGQQVTLSCSPISGHRSVSWYQQTPGQGLQFLFEYFSETQRNKGNFPGRFSGRQFSNSRSEMNVSTLELGDSALYLCASSGRGTSGRPPDEQFFGPGTRLTVL.

The chain recombines TRBV3-1 (or the pseudogene TRBV3-2) with TRBJ1-6; the match to TRBD1 covers 7 bases. The germline gives CDR1 LGHDT, CDR2 YNNKEL (reference sequence). The CDR3 runs 14 residues. V was pared by 6 bases and J by 5 bases, with 4 bases of the junction left unmatched. The CDR3 loop reads CASRKGTDNSPLHF. CDR3 in DNA: TGTGCCAGCAGAAAAGGGACAGATAATTCACCCCTCCACTTT.

The CDR3 sequence: CASSYSTSGGARYTQYF. CDR3 nucleotide sequence: TGTGCCAGCAGTTACAGTACTAGCGGGGGCGCTAGGTATACGCAGTATTTT. The chain links TRBV6-2 or TRBV6-3 to TRBJ2-3; 11 nucleotides line up with TRBD2. Germline V lookup: CDR1 MNHEY, CDR2 SVGEGT. V lost 2 bases and J lost 7; bases outside the gene matches: 11. The CDR3 contains 17 residues.

The gene calls are TRBV29-1 and TRBJ2-2; 8 positions agree with TRBD2. Germline V gene data show CDR1 as SQVTM and CDR2 as ANQGSEA. V lost 8 bases to trimming and J lost 4 bases; unmatched junction nucleotides: 9. The length of the CDR3 is 14 residues. CDR3 nucleotide sequence: TGCAGCTCACCCGGGCGGGGGGTCACCGGGGAGCTGTTTTTT. Residues: CSSPGRGVTGELFF.

The chain links TRBV9 to TRBJ1-6; TRBD1 might be the D (6 bases). The germline V gene encodes CDR1 SGDLS and CDR2 YYNGEE. V was trimmed by 5 bases and J by 6 bases, leaving 9 bases between them. CDR3 length: 13 residues. The DNA of the CDR3 is TGTGCCAGCAGTCAGGGGACTAATTCACCCCTCCACTTT. Translation: CASSQGTNSPLHF.

The V call is TRBV7-2, the J call TRBJ2-1, with D perhaps matching TRBD1 (5 bases). V shed 3 bases and J shed 8 bases, with 8 bases lying between them. The CDR3 covers 12 residues. The germline CDR1 and CDR2 sequences are SGHTA and FQGNSA. The CDR3 DNA is TGTGCCAGCAGCTTCTCAGGGCATGAGCAGTTCTTC. Encoded protein: CASSFSGHEQFF.

Remarks on this clone: Mismatch with germline at one junction end may stem from a read error. CDR3 region: CATSDSRDSPSSEQYF. CDR3 DNA sequence: TGTGCCACCAGTGATTCGCGGGACAGTCCTTCCTCCGAGCAGTACTTC. The V call is TRBV24-1, the J call TRBJ2-7; D perhaps matches TRBD1 (7 bases). Germline loops: CDR1 KGHDR, CDR2 SFDVKD. The CDR3 is made up of 16 amino acids.